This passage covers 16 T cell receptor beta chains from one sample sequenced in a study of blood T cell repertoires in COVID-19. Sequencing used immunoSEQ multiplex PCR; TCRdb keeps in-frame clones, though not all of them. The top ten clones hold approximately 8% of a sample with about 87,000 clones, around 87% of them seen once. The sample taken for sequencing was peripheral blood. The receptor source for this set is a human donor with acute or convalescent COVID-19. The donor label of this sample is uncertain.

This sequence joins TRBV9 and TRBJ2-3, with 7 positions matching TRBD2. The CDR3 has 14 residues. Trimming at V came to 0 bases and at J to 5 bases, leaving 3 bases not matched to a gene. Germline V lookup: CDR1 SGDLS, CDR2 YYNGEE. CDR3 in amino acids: CASSVERGVDTQYF. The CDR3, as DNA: TGTGCCAGCAGCGTAGAGCGGGGAGTAGATACGCAGTATTTT.

The CDR3 here is CASSLPHVGQGWYEQYF. The CDR3 DNA reads TGTGCCAGCAGCTTACCTCATGTAGGACAGGGGTGGTACGAGCAGTACTTC. This sequence joins TRBV11-2 and TRBJ2-7; TRBD1 aligns across 9 bases. This CDR3 spans 17 amino acids. V lost 2 bases to trimming and J lost 4 bases; unmatched junction nucleotides: 12. The germline V gene has CDR1 SGHAT and CDR2 FQNNGV.

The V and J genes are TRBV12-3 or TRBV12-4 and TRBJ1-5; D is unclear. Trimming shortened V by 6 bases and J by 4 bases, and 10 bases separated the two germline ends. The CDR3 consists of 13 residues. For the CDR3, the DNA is TGTGCCAGCAGCTCAACTGCGAATCAGCCCCAGCATTTT. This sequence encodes CASSSTANQPQHF.

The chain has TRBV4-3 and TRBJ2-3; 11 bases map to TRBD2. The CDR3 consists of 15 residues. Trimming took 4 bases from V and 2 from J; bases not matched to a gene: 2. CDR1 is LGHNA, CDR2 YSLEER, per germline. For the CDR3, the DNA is TGCGCCAGCAGCCGTAGCGGGGGGGCCACAGATACGCAGTATTTT. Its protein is CASSRSGGATDTQYF.

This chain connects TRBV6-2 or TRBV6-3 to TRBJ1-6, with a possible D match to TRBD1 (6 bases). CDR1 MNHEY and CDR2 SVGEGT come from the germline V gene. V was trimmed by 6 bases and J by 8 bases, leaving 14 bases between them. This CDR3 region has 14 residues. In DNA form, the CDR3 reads TGTGCCAGCAGCTCCAGGGGTTTAGATTCACCCCTCCACTTT. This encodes CASSSRGLDSPLHF.

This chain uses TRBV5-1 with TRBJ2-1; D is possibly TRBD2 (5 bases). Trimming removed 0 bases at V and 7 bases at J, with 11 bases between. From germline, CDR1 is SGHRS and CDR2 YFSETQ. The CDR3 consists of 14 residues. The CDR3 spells CASSLGHGLNEQFF. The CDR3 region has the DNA TGCGCCAGCAGCTTGGGGCACGGACTTAATGAGCAGTTCTTC.

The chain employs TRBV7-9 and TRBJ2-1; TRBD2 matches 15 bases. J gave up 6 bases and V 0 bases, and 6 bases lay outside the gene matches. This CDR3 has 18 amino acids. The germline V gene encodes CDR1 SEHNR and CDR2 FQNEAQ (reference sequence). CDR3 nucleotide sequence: TGTGCCAGCAGCTTAGCGAGGACTAGCGGGGGGGACAGCAATGAGCAGTTCTTC. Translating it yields CASSLARTSGGDSNEQFF.

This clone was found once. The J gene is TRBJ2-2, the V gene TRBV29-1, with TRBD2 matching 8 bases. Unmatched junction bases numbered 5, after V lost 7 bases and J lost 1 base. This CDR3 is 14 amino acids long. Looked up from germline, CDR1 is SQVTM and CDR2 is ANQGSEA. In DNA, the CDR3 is TGCAGCGCCTCGGGGGGGCGGAACACCGGGGAGCTGTTTTTT. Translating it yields CSASGGRNTGELFF.

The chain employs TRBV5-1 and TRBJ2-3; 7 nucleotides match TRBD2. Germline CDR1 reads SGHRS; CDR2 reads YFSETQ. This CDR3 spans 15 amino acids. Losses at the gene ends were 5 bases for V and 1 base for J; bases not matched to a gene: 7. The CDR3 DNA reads TGCGCCAGCAGTCAAGCGGGGCGTGGCACAGATACGCAGTATTTT. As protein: CASSQAGRGTDTQYF.

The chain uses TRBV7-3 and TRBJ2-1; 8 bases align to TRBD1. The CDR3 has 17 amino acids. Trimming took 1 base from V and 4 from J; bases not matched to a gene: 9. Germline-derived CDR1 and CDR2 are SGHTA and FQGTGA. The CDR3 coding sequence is TGTGCCAGCAGCTTAATGCGGACAGGGCAAGGGTACAATGAGCAGTTCTTC. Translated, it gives CASSLMRTGQGYNEQFF.

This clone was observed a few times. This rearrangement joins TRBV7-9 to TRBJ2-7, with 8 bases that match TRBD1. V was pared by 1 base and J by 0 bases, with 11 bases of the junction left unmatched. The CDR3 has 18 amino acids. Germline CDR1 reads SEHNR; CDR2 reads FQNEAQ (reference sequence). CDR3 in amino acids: CASSLVQGATQSSYEQYF. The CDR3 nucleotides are TGTGCCAGCAGCTTAGTTCAGGGGGCCACCCAGAGCTCCTACGAGCAGTACTTC.

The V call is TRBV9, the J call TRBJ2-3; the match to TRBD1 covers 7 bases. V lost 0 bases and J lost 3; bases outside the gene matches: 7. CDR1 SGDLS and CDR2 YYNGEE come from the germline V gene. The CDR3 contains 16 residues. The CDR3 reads CASSVDGATGTDTQYF. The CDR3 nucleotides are TGTGCCAGCAGCGTAGACGGGGCGACAGGGACAGATACGCAGTATTTT.

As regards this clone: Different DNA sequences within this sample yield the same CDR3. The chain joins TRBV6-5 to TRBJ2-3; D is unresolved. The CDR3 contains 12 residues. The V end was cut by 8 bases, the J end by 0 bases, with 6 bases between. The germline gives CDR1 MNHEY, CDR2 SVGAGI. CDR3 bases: TGTGCCAGCCGCACTAGCACAGATACGCAGTATTTT. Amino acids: CASRTSTDTQYF.

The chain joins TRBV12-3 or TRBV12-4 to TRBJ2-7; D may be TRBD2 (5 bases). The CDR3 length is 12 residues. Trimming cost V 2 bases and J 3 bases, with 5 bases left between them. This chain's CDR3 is CASSLTSYEQYF. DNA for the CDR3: TGTGCCAGCAGTTTAACTAGCTACGAGCAGTACTTC.

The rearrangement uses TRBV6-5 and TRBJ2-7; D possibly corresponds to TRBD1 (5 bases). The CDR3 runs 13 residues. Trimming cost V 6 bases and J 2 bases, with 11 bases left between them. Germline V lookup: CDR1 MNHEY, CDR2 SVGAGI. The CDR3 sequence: CASSLDRTYEQYF. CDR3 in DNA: TGTGCCAGCAGCCTCGACAGAACCTACGAGCAGTACTTC.

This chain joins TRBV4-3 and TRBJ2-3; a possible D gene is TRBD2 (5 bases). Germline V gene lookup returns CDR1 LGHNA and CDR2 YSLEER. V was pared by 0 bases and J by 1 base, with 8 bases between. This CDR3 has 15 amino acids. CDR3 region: CASSQDYGGTDTQYF. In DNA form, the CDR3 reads TGCGCCAGCAGCCAAGATTACGGGGGCACAGATACGCAGTATTTT.